This T cell receptor beta chain was sequenced during a study of cytomegalovirus exposure and HLA in healthy donors. Points from the study as a whole: Immune exposure was documented only through CMV serostatus. TCR beta chains numbering about 160 were designated cytomegalovirus-associated. More clonal expansion characterized HLA-associated TCR beta chains than equally common others in a later analysis.

With respect to this clone: The antigen is unknown.

This PCR relied on a set of 60 Vbeta primers and 13 Jbeta primers. In the original workflow: The count from a later analysis was roughly 80 million unique TCR beta chains, about 9.9 million of them shared. Here immunoSEQ multiplex PCR was the method, and the copy in TCRdb shows in-frame clones only, minus some. V and J calls and clone size are those listed in that table; D and trimming were worked out from the DNA. Of more than 110,000 clones listed, 70% were seen once; the top ten hold 2% to 2.5%. In germline, CDR1 is KGHSH, CDR2 LQKENI. Trimming removed 0 bases from V and 3 bases from J, with 5 bases in between. The CDR3 runs 13 residues.

The rearrangement joins TRBV18 to TRBJ1-2, with D unclear. Sequencing was performed on PBMCs. This receptor was taken from a woman aged 55-75 years in good health and CMV-seropositive. The CDR3: CASSPPGDYGYTF. The CDR3 DNA follows: TGTGCCAGCTCACCACCCGGGGACTATGGCTACACCTTC.